Following are 24 T cell receptor beta chains from one sample sequenced in a study of T cell responses to AZD1222 COVID-19 vaccine listed by TCRdb under 2021. The library was made by the immunoSEQ multiplex PCR assay. Entries here come from immuneACCESS through TCRdb and include only in-frame sequences with V and J called. Some clones fail to appear in such tables; in the studies checked, an unresolved V gene covers under half of the shortfall, and the cause of the remainder is unknown. This sample comprises tens of thousands of clones, roughly nine tenths of them detected only once. The ten largest clonotypes hold roughly a quarter of the sample. The time point label corresponds to: baseline before first vaccination. The source was peripheral blood, collected on day 0 of AZD1222 vaccination. The receptors shown here come from an adult in good health.

The J gene is TRBJ2-3, the V gene TRBV2, with a tentative D call TRBD1 (5 bases). Trimming stripped 3 bases from V and 3 bases from J, with 13 bases between. The germline gives CDR1 SNHLY, CDR2 FYNNEI. The CDR3 totals 15 residues. DNA of the CDR3: TGTGCCAGCAGTGACAGGGTGGGAACGACAGATACGCAGTATTTT. Translated: CASSDRVGTTDTQYF.

This chain connects TRBV7-9 to TRBJ1-1, with 8 positions matching TRBD1. The germline gives CDR1 SEHNR, CDR2 FQNEAQ (reference sequence). Trimming at V came to 5 bases and at J to 5 bases, leaving 10 bases not matched to a gene. The length of the CDR3 is 15 residues. The CDR3 nucleotides read TGTGCCAGCAGCCCCCGCGGACAGGGAGGGACTGAAGCTTTCTTT. This sequence encodes CASSPRGQGGTEAFF.

This sequence joins TRBV6-2 or TRBV6-3 and TRBJ2-7; tentatively, D is TRBD1 (6 bases). Trimming pared 6 bases from V and 2 bases from J, leaving 20 bases between. Per the germline V gene, CDR1 is MNHEY and CDR2 is SVGEGT. The CDR3 covers 16 residues. DNA of the CDR3: TGTGCCAGCAGCCCAAGGAAAGGGGGAAACACCTACGAGCAGTACTTC. Residues: CASSPRKGGNTYEQYF.

The chain uses TRBV28 and TRBJ1-3; perhaps TRBD1 as D (5 bases). Per the germline V gene, CDR1 is MDHEN and CDR2 is SYDVKM. The length of the CDR3 is 15 residues. Trimming shortened V by 7 bases and J by 0 bases, and 13 bases separated the two germline ends. CDR3 nucleotides: TGTGCCAGCACTACGACAGCGAACTCTGGAAACACCATATATTTT. Residues: CASTTTANSGNTIYF. The full variable domain, in which reference TRBV28 and TRBJ1-3 provide the parts outside the CDR3, is DVKVTQSSRYLVKRTGEKVFLECVQDMDHENMFWYRQDPGLGLRLIYFSYDVKMKEKGDIPEGYSVSREKKERFSLILESASTNQTSMYLCASTTTANSGNTIYFGEGSWLTVV.

V usage is TRBV5-1 and J usage is TRBJ1-1; D not resolved. CDR1 and CDR2 (germline): SGHRS, YFSETQ. Trimming took off 4 bases at V and 1 base at J, with 11 bases between the two ends. The CDR3 spans 14 residues. Written as DNA, the CDR3 is TGCGCCAGCAGCAAGACGGAGACGAACACTGAAGCTTTCTTT. This sequence encodes CASSKTETNTEAFF.

The rearrangement joins TRBV4-1 to TRBJ1-2; D gene ambiguous. Germline values: CDR1 MGHRA, CDR2 YSYEKL. Trimming pared 4 bases from V and 3 bases from J, leaving 12 bases between. The CDR3 runs 14 residues. Written as DNA, the CDR3 is TGCGCCAGCAGCCCACAGTCCGGGGACTATGGCTACACCTTC. It specifies CASSPQSGDYGYTF.

The gene calls are TRBV18 and TRBJ2-1; D not resolved. Trimming shortened V by 4 bases and J by 0 bases, and 10 bases separated the two germline ends. Germline CDR1 reads KGHSH; CDR2 reads LQKENI. CDR3 size: 15 residues. As DNA, the CDR3 is TGTGCCAGCTCACTAGGACCTAGCTCCTACAATGAGCAGTTCTTC. Amino acid sequence: CASSLGPSSYNEQFF.

The CDR3 reads CASGLSGVSPLHF. CDR3 DNA sequence: TGTGCCAGCGGTCTTTCAGGGGTCTCACCCCTCCACTTT. The V and J genes are TRBV25-1 and TRBJ1-6; TRBD1 is a possible D gene (6 bases). The CDR3 length is 13 residues. The V gene lost 8 bases and the J gene lost 10 bases, with 15 bases spanning the gap. Germline loops: CDR1 MGHDK, CDR2 SYGVNS.

The rearrangement links TRBV20-1 to TRBJ2-1, with D uncertain. V was clipped by 0 bases and J by 9 bases, with 6 bases between them. The CDR3 runs to 11 residues. Germline values: CDR1 DFQATT, CDR2 SNEGSKA (reference sequence). Here the CDR3 DNA reads TGCAGTGCTAGAGATCAGGTTGAGCAGTTCTTC. It translates to CSARDQVEQFF.

This chain connects TRBV5-1 to TRBJ2-5; tentatively, D is TRBD1 (6 bases). The germline CDR1 and CDR2 sequences are SGHRS and YFSETQ. CDR3 length: 14 amino acids. Between the trimmed V and J ends, which lost 0 bases and 5 bases, there was a span of 11 bases. This CDR3 is CASSLAQGIETQYF. The CDR3 region has the DNA TGCGCCAGCAGCTTGGCTCAGGGGATTGAGACCCAGTACTTC.

The V gene is TRBV12-3 or TRBV12-4, the J gene TRBJ2-7; no clear D. The CDR3 totals 11 residues. V was clipped by 6 bases and J by 0 bases, with 3 bases between them. In DNA, the CDR3 is TGTGCCAGCAGGTTCTCCTACGAGCAGTACTTC. This sequence encodes CASRFSYEQYF.

This sequence joins TRBV29-1 and TRBJ2-7; the D gene could be TRBD1 or TRBD2 (6 bases each). The germline gives CDR1 SQVTM, CDR2 ANQGSEA. The CDR3 extends over 12 amino acids. Between the trimmed V and J ends, which lost 7 bases and 4 bases, there was a span of 14 bases. The CDR3 DNA reads as TGCAGCGCCGGGGGCGGGAAGTACGAGCAGTACTTC. It encodes CSAGGGKYEQYF.

The J gene is TRBJ2-7, the V gene TRBV19, with a possible D match to TRBD1 (6 bases). Germline CDR1 is LNHDA and CDR2 is SQIVND (reference sequence). V lost 3 bases and J 0 bases, leaving 9 bases between the germline ends. The CDR3 contains 14 residues. The CDR3 loop is CASSIQQGSYEQYF. The CDR3 DNA sequence: TGTGCCAGTAGTATCCAACAGGGCTCCTACGAGCAGTACTTC.

This clone occurred once. The rearrangement joins TRBV5-5 to TRBJ1-4; weak D call: TRBD1 (6 bases). The CDR3 spans 16 residues. The V gene's germline CDR1 is SGHKS and CDR2 YYEKEE (reference sequence). Trimming left V 1 base short and J 3 bases short, with 13 bases between. CDR3 residues: CASSLRGAWSNEKLFF. The CDR3 coding sequence is TGTGCCAGCAGCTTGAGGGGGGCATGGTCTAATGAAAAACTGTTTTTT. The variable domain in full, with the rest retrieved from reference TRBV5-5 and TRBJ1-4, is DAGVTQSPTHLIKTRGQQVTLRCSPISGHKSVSWYQQVLGQGPQFIFQYYEKEERGRGNFPDRFSARQFPNYSSELNVNALLLGDSALYLCASSLRGAWSNEKLFFGSGTQLSVL.

V is TRBV2 and J is TRBJ1-4, with 9 bases that match TRBD1. Trimming at V came to 5 bases and at J to 8 bases, leaving 6 bases not matched to a gene. CDR3 size: 14 residues. Germline values: CDR1 SNHLY, CDR2 FYNNEI. CDR3 protein: CASSPGTGNEKLFF. The CDR3 coding sequence is TGTGCCAGCAGTCCCGGGACAGGGAACGAAAAACTGTTTTTT.

This clone appeared a single time. The V gene is TRBV15, the J gene TRBJ2-1; the match to TRBD2 covers 8 bases. The CDR3 has 16 residues. Germline V gene data show CDR1 as LNHNV and CDR2 as YYDKDF (reference sequence). V shed 0 bases and J 4 bases; nucleotides not matched to a gene: 5. The CDR3 here is CATSRDSPGGYNEQFF. The CDR3 DNA reads as TGTGCCACCAGCAGAGATTCCCCGGGGGGGTACAATGAGCAGTTCTTC. Based on the CDR3 plus reference TRBV15 and TRBJ2-1, the full variable domain is DAMVIQNPRYQVTQFGKPVTLSCSQTLNHNVMYWYQQKSSQAPKLLFHYYDKDFNNEADTPDNFQSRRPNTSFCFLDIRSPGLGDTAMYLCATSRDSPGGYNEQFFGPGTRLTVL.

V gene TRBV19 combines with J gene TRBJ2-2; 8 bases agree with TRBD1. After removal of 6 bases from V and 6 bases from J, the junction contained 12 bases not matched to a gene. CDR1 is LNHDA and CDR2 is SQIVND in the germline V gene (reference sequence). The CDR3 totals 16 residues. This CDR3 reads CASSTRQGYLAGELFF. Written as DNA, the CDR3 is TGTGCCAGTAGCACCAGACAGGGGTACCTCGCCGGGGAGCTGTTTTTT. The complete variable domain, with remaining parts taken from reference TRBV19 and TRBJ2-2, reads DGGITQSPKYLFRKEGQNVTLSCEQNLNHDAMYWYRQDPGQGLRLIYYSQIVNDFQKGDIAEGYSVSREKKESFPLTVTSAQKNPTAFYLCASSTRQGYLAGELFFGEGSRLTVL.

The rearrangement uses TRBV24-1 and TRBJ2-2; a weak D match, TRBD1 (5 bases). The V gene lost 5 bases and the J gene lost 6 bases, with 6 bases spanning the gap. Germline-derived CDR1 and CDR2 are KGHDR and SFDVKD. The CDR3 contains 12 residues. The CDR3 sequence is CATSGQPGELFF. Written as DNA, the CDR3 is TGTGCCACCAGTGGACAGCCCGGGGAGCTGTTTTTT.

The genes are TRBV12-5 and TRBJ1-1; D gene uncertain. The V end was cut by 0 bases, the J end by 4 bases, with 15 bases between. The CDR3 loop spans 16 amino acids. Germline V lookup: CDR1 LGHNT, CDR2 FRNRAP. CDR3 residues: CASGLVMGPRGTEAFF. In DNA form, the CDR3 reads TGTGCTAGTGGTTTGGTAATGGGCCCTCGTGGCACTGAAGCTTTCTTT.

The chain carries TRBV27 and TRBJ1-2; the match to TRBD1 covers 7 bases. Germline V gene sequence: CDR1 MNHEY, CDR2 SMNVEV (reference sequence). The junction had 8 bases not matched to a gene; V was cut back by 3 bases and J by 7 bases. The CDR3 covers 14 residues. The CDR3 nucleotides read TGTGCCAGCAGTTTCGCCAGGGGGGGTCTTGGCTACACCTTC. Translating it yields CASSFARGGLGYTF.

V usage is TRBV14 and J usage is TRBJ2-1; 7 bases line up with TRBD2. Germline assignment: CDR1 SGHDN and CDR2 FVKESK. V lost 0 bases, J lost 8 bases, and 7 bases stayed unmatched. The CDR3 spans 15 residues. CDR3 sequence: CASSQESREFDEQFF. CDR3 nucleotide sequence: TGTGCCAGCAGCCAAGAGTCGCGGGAGTTCGATGAGCAGTTCTTC. The full variable domain, with the rest looked up from reference TRBV14 and TRBJ2-1, is EAGVTQFPSHSVIEKGQTVTLRCDPISGHDNLYWYRRVMGKEIKFLLHFVKESKQDESGMPNNRFLAERTGGTYSTLKVQPAELEDSGVYFCASSQESREFDEQFFGPGTRLTVL.

The CDR3 DNA follows: TGTGCCAGCAGTCCGCCCCACGACAGGGCCGAGCAGTACTTC. Translating it yields CASSPPHDRAEQYF. V and J are TRBV28 and TRBJ2-7, with 7 bases matching TRBD1. Unmatched junction bases numbered 10, after V lost 5 bases and J lost 6 bases. CDR3 length: 14 amino acids. Germline lookup yields CDR1 MDHEN and CDR2 SYDVKM.

The rearrangement uses TRBV5-6 and TRBJ1-5; D ambiguous. Trimming removed 3 bases at V and 5 bases at J, with 6 bases between. The CDR3 loop spans 12 amino acids. CDR1 SGHDT and CDR2 YYEEEE come from the germline V gene. CDR3 bases: TGTGCCAGCAGCTATCAAGATCAGCCCCAGCATTTT. The encoded protein is CASSYQDQPQHF.

In this sample, this clone turned up a few times. The chain has TRBV5-4 and TRBJ1-1; possible D gene TRBD1, 6 bases. The germline V gene has CDR1 SGHNT and CDR2 YYREEE (reference sequence). The CDR3 has 14 amino acids. The V and J ends lost 0 bases and 5 bases respectively, with 11 bases between them. CDR3 sequence (DNA): TGTGCCAGCAGCTTGGCACAGGGTGGAACTGAAGCTTTCTTT. It encodes CASSLAQGGTEAFF. The full variable domain, in which reference TRBV5-4 and TRBJ1-1 provide the parts outside the CDR3, is ETGVTQSPTHLIKTRGQQVTLRCSSQSGHNTVSWYQQALGQGPQFIFQYYREEENGRGNFPPRFSGLQFPNYSSELNVNALELDDSALYLCASSLAQGGTEAFFGQGTRLTVV.